Listed below are T cell receptor beta chains from one sample, sequenced in a study of CD8 T cells in Susac syndrome. TCRdb passed the immunoSEQ multiplex PCR reads through MiXCR, listing each CDR3 protein once. The table includes 150,000 or so distinct CDR3 sequences, roughly 95% detected once. The sample was CD8+ T cells from PBMCs. These TCRs come from a human donor with multiple sclerosis. Both conserved end residues are trimmed from each CDR3. A clone size is listed for some rows: how often the clone was seen (once, few, many), or a class if it is expanded.

CDR3aa: AWPTVYGYT; j_gene: TRBJ1-2; v_gene: TRBV30; abundance: -
CDR3aa: ASSLAPGYNEQF; j_gene: TRBJ2-1; v_gene: TRBV12-3/TRBV12-4; abundance: -
CDR3aa: ATSRDRQAYEQY; j_gene: TRBJ2-7; v_gene: TRBV15; abundance: -
CDR3aa: ASSQDVGNEQF; j_gene: TRBJ2-1; v_gene: TRBV3-1; abundance: -
CDR3aa: ASSLDSETLIGETQY; j_gene: TRBJ2-5; v_gene: TRBV11-2; abundance: -
CDR3aa: SVQGFGSSYEQY; j_gene: TRBJ2-7; v_gene: TRBV29-1; abundance: -
CDR3aa: ASSAPDGSYSYEQY; j_gene: TRBJ2-7; v_gene: TRBV9; abundance: -
CDR3aa: ATSIAGVTYNEQF; j_gene: TRBJ2-1; v_gene: TRBV15; abundance: -
CDR3aa: ASSLIWDRGVNQPQH; j_gene: TRBJ1-5; v_gene: TRBV12-3/TRBV12-4; abundance: -
CDR3aa: SARGRPTSTYEQY; j_gene: TRBJ2-7; v_gene: TRBV20-1; abundance: -
CDR3aa: AWSPSGGAGETQY; j_gene: TRBJ2-5; v_gene: TRBV30; abundance: -
CDR3aa: ASSPGSAWSGT; j_gene: TRBJ1-2; v_gene: TRBV19; abundance: -
CDR3aa: ASSLSFPGTVPYEQY; j_gene: TRBJ2-7; v_gene: TRBV27; abundance: -
CDR3aa: AWSFPGRGADTQY; j_gene: TRBJ2-3; v_gene: TRBV30; abundance: -
CDR3aa: ASGWGSHEQY; j_gene: TRBJ2-7; v_gene: TRBV27; abundance: once